These 12 T cell receptor beta chains were sequenced from one sample in a study of cytomegalovirus exposure and HLA in healthy donors (dated by TCRdb to about 2017). The library relied on the immunoSEQ multiplex PCR assay. For the multiplex PCR, a mixture combining 60 forward primers for TCR Vbeta segments and 13 reverse primers for TCR Jbeta segments was used. The table was pulled from immuneACCESS by TCRdb, which kept in-frame rearrangements only. Such tables lose some clones; where checked, under half of the loss comes from unresolved V genes, and the rest has no known cause. A total of about 69,000 clones appear in this sample, 70% to 80% of them only once. Of the sample, over 2.5% falls within the top ten clones. The sequencing input was PBMCs. These receptors were collected from a man aged 18 to 30 in good health and CMV-seronegative.

The rearrangement uses TRBV29-1 and TRBJ2-1, with 15 bases identical to TRBD2. CDR1 is SQVTM, CDR2 ANQGSEA, per germline. The length of the CDR3 is 17 residues. The ends lost 6 bases at V and 6 bases at J; junction bases unmatched: 12. The CDR3 sequence: CSVRTSGGAGLTNEQFF. CDR3 coding DNA: TGCAGCGTCCGGACTAGCGGGGGGGCGGGACTTACCAATGAGCAGTTCTTC.

J is TRBJ1-1 and V is TRBV6-5; no firm D call. The length of the CDR3 is 14 residues. Germline V gene sequence: CDR1 MNHEY, CDR2 SVGAGI. The V and J ends lost 2 bases and 1 base respectively, with 8 bases between them. The CDR3 region is CASSYEGRNTEAFF. The CDR3, as DNA: TGTGCCAGCAGTTACGAAGGGAGGAACACTGAAGCTTTCTTT.

The V gene is TRBV6-5, the J gene TRBJ1-1, with D uncertain. Deletions cut 6 bases from V and 4 bases from J, with 15 bases between. CDR1 is MNHEY, CDR2 SVGAGI, per germline. The CDR3 length is 14 residues. CDR3 protein: CASRTVGWSTEAFF. Written as DNA, the CDR3 is TGTGCCAGCAGGACTGTTGGTTGGTCCACTGAAGCTTTCTTT.

The chain carries TRBV28 and TRBJ1-2; D is uncertain. This CDR3 comprises 11 residues. Germline V gene data show CDR1 as MDHEN and CDR2 as SYDVKM. The germline V and J ends were trimmed by 5 bases and 4 bases, with 5 bases remaining between them. The CDR3 here is CASSPSYGYTF. For the CDR3, the DNA is TGTGCCAGCAGTCCCAGCTATGGCTACACCTTC.

The genes are TRBV28 and TRBJ1-5; D remains ambiguous. Trimming stripped 8 bases from V and 9 bases from J, with 14 bases between. Germline V gene sequence: CDR1 MDHEN, CDR2 SYDVKM. The CDR3 runs to 12 residues. CDR3 in DNA: TGTGCCAGCCGGGTGAGGCCCGGGCCCCAGCATTTT. It codes for CASRVRPGPQHF.

This clone was recorded only once. The chain uses TRBV25-1 and TRBJ1-4, with a possible D match to TRBD1 (5 bases). CDR1 is MGHDK and CDR2 is SYGVNS in the germline V gene. V was clipped by 2 bases and J by 8 bases, with 6 bases between them. The CDR3 is 12 residues long. The CDR3 DNA sequence: TGTGCCAGCAGTGAAAACAGGGAAAAACTGTTTTTT. Protein: CASSENREKLFF.

This rearrangement joins TRBV15 to TRBJ1-1, with a possible D match to TRBD1 (5 bases). Germline-derived CDR1 and CDR2 are LNHNV and YYDKDF (reference sequence). The V gene lost 5 bases and the J gene lost 7 bases, with 14 bases spanning the gap. This CDR3 spans 13 amino acids. The CDR3 DNA sequence: TGTGCCACCAGCCTCGAACGCAGGGATGAAGCTTTCTTT. Amino acid sequence: CATSLERRDEAFF.

This clone has more than one count but fewer than ten. The chain combines TRBV7-8 with TRBJ2-3, with D possibly being TRBD1 (5 bases). The ends were cut back, 11 bases at V and 1 base at J, with 10 bases in the middle. This CDR3 contains 12 residues. In germline, CDR1 is SGHVS, CDR2 FQNEAQ. This CDR3 is CASQGGTDTQYF. The DNA for the CDR3 is TGTGCCTCCCAGGGCGGCACAGATACGCAGTATTTT.

The chain employs TRBV7-9 and TRBJ2-1, with unresolved D. This CDR3 spans 14 amino acids. The ends were cut back, 0 bases at V and 6 bases at J, with 9 bases in the middle. Germline V CDR1 and CDR2: SEHNR, FQNEAQ (reference sequence). The CDR3 region has the DNA TGTGCCAGCAGCTTAGCCGTGGGCCCCAATGAGCAGTTCTTC. Protein product: CASSLAVGPNEQFF.

This clone has only a few counts. The rearrangement links TRBV5-4 to TRBJ2-5; 10 bases match TRBD2. The germline gives CDR1 SGHNT, CDR2 YYREEE (reference sequence). The ends lost 4 bases at V and 6 bases at J; junction bases unmatched: 12. The CDR3 contains 16 residues. CDR3 sequence (DNA): TGTGCCAGCAGCGAGCGGGGGGGGCTTCATCAGCAGACCCAGTACTTC. Amino acid sequence: CASSERGGLHQQTQYF.

The CDR3 DNA reads as TGCGCCAGCAGCTCCAACCCGGACAGGGGGCCTGAAAAACTGTTTTTT. Encoded protein: CASSSNPDRGPEKLFF. The chain carries TRBV5-1 and TRBJ1-4, with 11 bases fitting TRBD1. Germline V CDR1 and CDR2: SGHRS, YFSETQ. V shed 3 bases and J 7 bases; nucleotides not matched to a gene: 8. This CDR3 contains 16 residues. Together with reference TRBV5-1 and TRBJ1-4, the CDR3 gives the full variable domain: KAGVTQTPRYLIKTRGQQVTLSCSPISGHRSVSWYQQTPGQGLQFLFEYFSETQRNKGNFPGRFSGRQFSNSRSEMNVSTLELGDSALYLCASSSNPDRGPEKLFFGSGTQLSVL.

The CDR3 reads CASSYGAGASGANVLTF. The CDR3, as DNA: TGTGCCAGCAGCTATGGGGCAGGGGCCTCTGGGGCCAACGTCCTGACTTTC. The chain uses TRBV7-3 and TRBJ2-6, with D tentatively TRBD1 (6 bases). Trimming removed 4 bases from V and 0 bases from J, with 13 bases in between. Looked up from germline, CDR1 is SGHTA and CDR2 is FQGTGA. This CDR3 spans 17 amino acids. The variable domain in full, with the rest retrieved from reference TRBV7-3 and TRBJ2-6, is GAGVSQTPSNKVTEKGKYVELRCDPISGHTALYWYRQSLGQGPEFLIYFQGTGAADDSGLPNDRFFAVRPEGSVSTLKIQRTERGDSAVYLCASSYGAGASGANVLTFGAGSRLTVL.